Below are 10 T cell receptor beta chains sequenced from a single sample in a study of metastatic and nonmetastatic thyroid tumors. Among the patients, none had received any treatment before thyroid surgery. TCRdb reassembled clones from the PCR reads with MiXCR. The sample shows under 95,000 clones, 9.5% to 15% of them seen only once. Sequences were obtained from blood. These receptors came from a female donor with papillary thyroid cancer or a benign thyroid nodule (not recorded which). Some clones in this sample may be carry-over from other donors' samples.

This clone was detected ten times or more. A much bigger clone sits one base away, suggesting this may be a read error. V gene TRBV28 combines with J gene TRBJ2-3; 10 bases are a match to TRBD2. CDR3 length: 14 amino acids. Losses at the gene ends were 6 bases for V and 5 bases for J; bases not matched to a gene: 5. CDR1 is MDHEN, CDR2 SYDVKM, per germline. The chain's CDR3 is CASRLAGVEDTQYF. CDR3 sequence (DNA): TGTGCCAGCAGGCTAGCGGGAGTAGAAGATACGCAGTATTTT.

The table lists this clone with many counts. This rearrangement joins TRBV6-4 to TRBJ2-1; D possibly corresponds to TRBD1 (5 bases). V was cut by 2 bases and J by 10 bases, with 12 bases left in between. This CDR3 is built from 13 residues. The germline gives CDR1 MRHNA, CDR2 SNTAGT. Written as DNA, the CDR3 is TGTGCCAGCAGTGACGTGGGGCAGGACGAGCAGTTCTTC. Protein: CASSDVGQDEQFF.

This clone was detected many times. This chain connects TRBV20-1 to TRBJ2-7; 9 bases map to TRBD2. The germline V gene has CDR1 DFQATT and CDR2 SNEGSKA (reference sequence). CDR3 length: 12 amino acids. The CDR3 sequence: CRPSAGGREQYF. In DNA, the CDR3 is TGCAGGCCCTCAGCGGGAGGAAGAGAGCAGTACTTC.

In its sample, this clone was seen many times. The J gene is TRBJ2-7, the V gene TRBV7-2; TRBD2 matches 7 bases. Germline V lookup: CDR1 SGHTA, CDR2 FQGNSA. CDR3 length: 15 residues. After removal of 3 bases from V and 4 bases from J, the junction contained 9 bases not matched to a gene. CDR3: CASSLGGSNGYEQYF. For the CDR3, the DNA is TGTGCCAGCAGCTTGGGCGGGAGTAACGGGTACGAGCAGTACTTC.

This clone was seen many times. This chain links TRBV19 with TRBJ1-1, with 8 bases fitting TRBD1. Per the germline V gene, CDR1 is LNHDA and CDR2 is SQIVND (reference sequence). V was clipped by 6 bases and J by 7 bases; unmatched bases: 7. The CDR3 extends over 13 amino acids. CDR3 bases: TGTGCCAGTAGAATTGAGGGACAGGTTGAAGCTTTCTTT. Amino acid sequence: CASRIEGQVEAFF.

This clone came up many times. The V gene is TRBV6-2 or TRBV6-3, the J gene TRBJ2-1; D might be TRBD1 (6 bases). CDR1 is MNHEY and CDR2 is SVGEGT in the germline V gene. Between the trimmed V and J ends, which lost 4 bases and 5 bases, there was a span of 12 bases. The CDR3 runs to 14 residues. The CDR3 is CASSSSGTNNEQFF. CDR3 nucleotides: TGTGCCAGCAGTTCATCCGGGACAAACAATGAGCAGTTCTTC.

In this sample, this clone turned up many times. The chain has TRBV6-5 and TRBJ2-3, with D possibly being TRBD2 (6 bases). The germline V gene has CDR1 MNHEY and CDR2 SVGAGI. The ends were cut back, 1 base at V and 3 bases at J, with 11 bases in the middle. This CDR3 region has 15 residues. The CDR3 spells CASSYLGLATDTQYF. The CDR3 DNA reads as TGTGCCAGCAGTTACTTGGGACTCGCAACAGATACGCAGTATTTT.

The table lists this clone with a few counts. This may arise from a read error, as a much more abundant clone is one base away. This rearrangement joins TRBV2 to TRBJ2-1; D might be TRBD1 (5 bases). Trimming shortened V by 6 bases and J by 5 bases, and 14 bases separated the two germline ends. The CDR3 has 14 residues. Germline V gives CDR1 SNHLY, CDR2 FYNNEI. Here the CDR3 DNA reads TGTGCCAGCAGGCCCCTCCTGACAGACAATGAGCAGTTCTTC. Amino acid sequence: CASRPLLTDNEQFF.

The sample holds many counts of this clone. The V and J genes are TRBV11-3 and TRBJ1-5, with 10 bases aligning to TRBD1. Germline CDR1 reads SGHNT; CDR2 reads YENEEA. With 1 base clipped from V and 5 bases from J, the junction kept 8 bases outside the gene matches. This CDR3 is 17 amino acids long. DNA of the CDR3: TGTGCCAGCAGCTTAGGGGACAGGGGTTTTTTCGATCAGCCCCAGCATTTT. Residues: CASSLGDRGFFDQPQHF.

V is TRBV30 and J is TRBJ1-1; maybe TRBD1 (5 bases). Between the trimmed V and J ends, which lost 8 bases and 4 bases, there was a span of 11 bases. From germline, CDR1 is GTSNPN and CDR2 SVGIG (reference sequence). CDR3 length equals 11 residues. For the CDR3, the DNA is TGTGCCGGGGCCGTGGGCACTGAAGCTTTCTTT. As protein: CAGAVGTEAFF.